Below, 12 T cell receptor beta chains from the same sample are listed, as sequenced in a study of identical twins. TCRdb analysed the 5' RACE reads with MiXCR anew, one entry per CDR3 protein. The repertoire consists of roughly 480,000 distinct CDR3 sequences, with roughly a quarter occurring once and the leading ten covering over 2.5%. The sample also formed part of further work on T cells expressing NK-cell markers.

Sequenced: CD4+ T cells sorted from blood. The receptor source for this set is a young woman in good health.

The V call is TRBV5-1, the J call TRBJ2-7; no clear D gene. V lost 4 bases, J lost 4 bases, and 6 bases lay in between. This CDR3 region has 11 residues. Germline V gene lookup returns CDR1 SGHRS and CDR2 YFSETQ. CDR3 sequence (DNA): TGCGCCAGCAGCGCCCATTACGAGCAGTACTTC. This translates into CASSAHYEQYF.

The J gene is TRBJ2-2, the V gene TRBV7-9; the match to TRBD1 covers 8 bases. The V gene's germline CDR1 is SEHNR and CDR2 FQNEAQ (reference sequence). CDR3 length equals 16 residues. J gave up 5 bases and V 2 bases, and 7 bases lay outside the gene matches. The CDR3 here is CASSLPRTGKTGELFF. DNA for the CDR3: TGTGCCAGCAGCTTACCGAGGACAGGGAAAACCGGGGAGCTGTTTTTT.

The chain has TRBV9 and TRBJ2-2; D tentatively fits TRBD1 or TRBD2 (5 bases each). The CDR3 extends over 15 amino acids. The V end lost 4 bases, the J end lost 5 bases, and 15 bases lay between the germline ends. Germline V CDR1 and CDR2: SGDLS, YYNGEE. The CDR3 region has the DNA TGTGCCAGCAGCACGACAGCCGAGGGTACCGGGGAGCTGTTTTTT. It encodes CASSTTAEGTGELFF. The full variable domain, completed using reference TRBV9 and TRBJ2-2, is DSGVTQTPKHLITATGQRVTLRCSPRSGDLSVYWYQQSLDQGLQFLIQYYNGEERAKGNILERFSAQQFPDLHSELNLSSLELGDSALYFCASSTTAEGTGELFFGEGSRLTVL.

The table lists this clonotype with a few counts. The chain recombines TRBV2 with TRBJ2-1; 10 bases agree with TRBD2. The CDR3 is 14 residues long. In germline, CDR1 is SNHLY, CDR2 FYNNEI. Trimming cost V 7 bases and J 3 bases; bases outside gene matches: 3. This chain's CDR3 is CASTRTSGYNEQFF. In DNA, the CDR3 is TGTGCCAGCACCCGGACTAGCGGCTACAATGAGCAGTTCTTC. Filled out from reference TRBV2 and TRBJ2-1, the complete variable domain reads EPEVTQTPSHQVTQMGQEVILRCVPISNHLYFYWYRQILGQKVEFLVSFYNNEISEKSEIFDDQFSVERPDGSNFTLKIRSTKLEDSAMYFCASTRTSGYNEQFFGPGTRLTVL.

The chain employs TRBV12-3 or TRBV12-4 and TRBJ1-5; D gene uncertain. The ends were cut back, 5 bases at V and 5 bases at J, with 13 bases in the middle. This CDR3 region has 14 residues. The CDR3 here is CASSPQVGDQPQHF. DNA for the CDR3: TGTGCCAGCAGTCCTCAGGTTGGTGATCAGCCCCAGCATTTT.

V and J are TRBV7-9 and TRBJ2-2; D gene ambiguous. CDR3 length: 15 amino acids. Germline values: CDR1 SEHNR, CDR2 FQNEAQ (reference sequence). Trimming pared 0 bases from V and 1 base from J, leaving 6 bases between. The CDR3 bases are TGTGCCAGCAGCTTAGCGAGTAGGAACACCGGGGAGCTGTTTTTT. It translates to CASSLASRNTGELFF.

This clonotype was observed a few times. This chain connects TRBV27 to TRBJ2-2; a weak D match, TRBD1 (5 bases). The germline CDR1 and CDR2 sequences are MNHEY and SMNVEV (reference sequence). The CDR3 length is 13 residues. Trimming took 6 bases from V and 9 from J, leaving 14 bases between them. CDR3 amino acids: CASSAQGFRELFF. DNA for the CDR3: TGTGCCAGCAGCGCGCAGGGCTTTCGGGAGCTGTTTTTT.

Ten or more counts support this clonotype. V and J are TRBV7-9 and TRBJ1-2, with a possible D match to TRBD1 (6 bases). Germline values: CDR1 SEHNR, CDR2 FQNEAQ (reference sequence). The V end was cut by 3 bases, the J end by 4 bases, with 12 bases between. CDR3 size: 14 residues. This CDR3 is CASSLAGTPYGYTF. CDR3 nucleotides: TGTGCCAGCAGCTTGGCCGGGACACCCTATGGCTACACCTTC.

Only a few counts were recorded for this clonotype. The J gene is TRBJ1-2, the V gene TRBV6-1; D perhaps matches TRBD1 (6 bases). There are 13 residues in the CDR3. Per the germline V gene, CDR1 is MNHNS and CDR2 is SASEGT. Trimming cost V 1 base and J 5 bases, with 8 bases left between them. CDR3 in DNA: TGTGCCAGCAGTGAAGAGGGGGTATATGGCTACACCTTC. It specifies CASSEEGVYGYTF.

This clonotype was observed a handful of times. The chain is built from TRBV7-2 and TRBJ2-1, with TRBD1 identical over 7 bases. V lost 3 bases to trimming and J lost 5 bases; unmatched junction nucleotides: 7. The CDR3 runs 15 residues. Germline CDR1 is SGHTA and CDR2 is FQGNSA. Written as DNA, the CDR3 is TGTGCCAGCAGCTTCCGGGACAGAGCTAACAATGAGCAGTTCTTC. Protein product: CASSFRDRANNEQFF.

This chain links TRBV12-3 or TRBV12-4 with TRBJ2-2; 9 positions match TRBD1. With V trimmed by 3 bases and J by 6 bases, 5 bases remained unmatched. CDR3 length: 15 amino acids. CDR3 in amino acids: CASSLGDRDPGELFF. The CDR3 DNA sequence: TGTGCCAGCAGTTTGGGGGACAGGGACCCCGGGGAGCTGTTTTTT.

This clonotype was seen a handful of times. V is TRBV20-1 and J is TRBJ2-4; unclear D gene. The length of the CDR3 is 12 residues. Germline assignment: CDR1 DFQATT and CDR2 SNEGSKA (reference sequence). The CDR3 coding sequence is TGCGTGGCATCGGACGGAAAAAACATTCAGTACTTC. Encoded protein: CVASDGKNIQYF.